These T cell receptor beta chains were read from a single sample in a study of vaccination effects on CD4 cells after COVID-19. Using immunoSEQ multiplex PCR, the repertoire was profiled, and TCRdb retains in-frame clones only, with some absent. The sample holds around 56,000 clones; roughly 80% are singletons and the top ten take 2.5% to 3.5%. Their cognate antigens are unknown. The sample consisted of CD4+ T cells from PBMCs cultured without peptide, taken before COVID-19 vaccination. The receptors shown here come from a human donor who received a COVID-19 vaccine. Each CDR3 is given with its conserved first and last residue.

j_gene: TRBJ1-5
v_gene: TRBV12-5
CDR3aa: CASGWDRFNQPQHF

j_gene: TRBJ2-2
v_gene: TRBV19
CDR3aa: CASSFGTGNTGELFF

j_gene: TRBJ1-1
v_gene: TRBV6-1
CDR3aa: CASSEAWSEAFF

j_gene: TRBJ1-4
v_gene: TRBV2
CDR3aa: CATRRSSNEKLFF

j_gene: TRBJ1-5
v_gene: TRBV5-1
CDR3aa: CASSLEVGQPQHF

j_gene: TRBJ1-2
v_gene: TRBV6-5
CDR3aa: CASTWTVNYGYTF

j_gene: TRBJ1-1
v_gene: TRBV29-1
CDR3aa: CSATGAYTEAFF

j_gene: TRBJ1-5
v_gene: TRBV6-5
CDR3aa: CASSDSDSYQPQHF

j_gene: TRBJ2-3
v_gene: TRBV24-1
CDR3aa: CATSDMGQGFKDTQYF

j_gene: TRBJ2-5
v_gene: TRBV7-9
CDR3aa: CASSDTGRQETQYF

j_gene: TRBJ1-6
v_gene: TRBV5-1
CDR3aa: CASSLSGSTYNSPLHF

j_gene: TRBJ2-1
v_gene: TRBV5-5
CDR3aa: CAANNEQFF

j_gene: TRBJ1-1
v_gene: TRBV4-3
CDR3aa: CASSQGGKYRNTEAFF

j_gene: TRBJ2-2
v_gene: TRBV2
CDR3aa: CASVAGGSGELFF

j_gene: TRBJ1-2
v_gene: TRBV6-6
CDR3aa: CASSYGGTPWGYTF

j_gene: TRBJ1-2
v_gene: TRBV5-1
CDR3aa: CASSSAGQNYGYTF

j_gene: TRBJ2-1
v_gene: TRBV7-3
CDR3aa: CASSLTGTRTSNEQFF

j_gene: TRBJ1-1
v_gene: TRBV11-2
CDR3aa: CASRGIYTEAFF

j_gene: TRBJ1-5
v_gene: TRBV2
CDR3aa: CASSEGQGQPQHF

j_gene: TRBJ1-6
v_gene: TRBV6-1
CDR3aa: CASSEFTGGNSPLHF

j_gene: TRBJ2-5
v_gene: TRBV20-1
CDR3aa: CSARDGETQYF

j_gene: TRBJ1-1
v_gene: TRBV7-3
CDR3aa: CASSQDRANTEAFF

j_gene: TRBJ2-3
v_gene: TRBV5-4
CDR3aa: CASRPGQATDTQYF

j_gene: TRBJ2-5
v_gene: TRBV11-2
CDR3aa: CASSTRTSQETQYF